This T cell receptor (beta chain) came from a study of cytomegalovirus exposure and HLA in healthy donors. Both 60 Vbeta primers and 13 Jbeta primers went into the PCR. Sequencing was performed with immunoSEQ multiplex PCR; in TCRdb, only in-frame clones are kept and a portion is missing. The data contain 65,000 to 95,000 clones, 75% of them seen just once; the ten biggest clones take up over 10%. Germline values: CDR1 KGHSH, CDR2 LQKENI. Trimming at V came to 6 bases and at J to 2 bases, leaving 5 bases not matched to a gene. The CDR3 runs 16 residues. The study, taken as a whole, reports: In vitro, a few CMV-associated chains proved specific for CMV antigens. Owing to their indistinguishability, certain V segments, notably TRBV6-2 and TRBV6-3, were excluded. The likely explanation for a cluster of highly shared sequence variants was sequencing artifact.

As regards this clone: The antigen remains unidentified.

At collection, donors were nominally healthy, but unrecorded immune exposures were probable. This receptor was obtained from a man in his 70s in good health and CMV-seronegative. The chain recombines TRBV18 with TRBJ2-2; 11 bases align to TRBD2. The sequenced sample consisted of PBMCs. The CDR3 protein is CASSLTSGGNTGELFF. CDR3 sequence (DNA): TGTGCCAGCTCGCTAACTAGCGGGGGTAACACCGGGGAGCTGTTTTTT.